A selection of T cell receptor beta chains follows, all from one sample in a study of graft-versus-host responses after intestinal transplantation. Clones were read by immunoSEQ multiplex PCR, and TCRdb kept only the in-frame ones, dropping some. The data contain about 100,000 clones, roughly 90% of them seen just once; the ten biggest clones take up roughly 1%. For these TCRs, the target antigens are not known. Sequencing was performed on unstimulated CD4+ T cells sorted from spleen or lymph node cells, taken before transplant. All receptors derive from a human donor who was the organ donor for an intestinal transplant. Each CDR3 is given without its conserved first and last residue. For some rows the clone size is stated as once, few or many, or as a class when expanded; others skip it.

clone size: NA
J gene: TRBJ1-6
V gene: TRBV27
CDR3 length: 12
CDR3 protein: ASNGTPSNSPLH

clone size: NA
J gene: TRBJ1-6
V gene: TRBV7-9
CDR3 length: 11
CDR3 protein: ASSWDKNSPLH

clone size: NA
J gene: TRBJ2-3
V gene: TRBV7-2
CDR3 length: 11
CDR3 protein: ASSPQFTDTQY

clone size: NA
J gene: TRBJ1-2
V gene: TRBV10-1
CDR3 length: 18
CDR3 protein: ASSESTYRQGSSAYYGYT

clone size: NA
J gene: TRBJ1-3
V gene: TRBV19
CDR3 length: 9
CDR3 protein: ASRGLDTIY

clone size: NA
J gene: TRBJ2-7
V gene: TRBV27
CDR3 length: 13
CDR3 protein: ASSFSGGPQMEQY

clone size: NA
J gene: TRBJ2-7
V gene: TRBV7-9
CDR3 length: 12
CDR3 protein: ASSPGQGLYEQY

clone size: NA
J gene: TRBJ1-1
V gene: TRBV30
CDR3 length: 10
CDR3 protein: AWRRANTEAF

clone size: few
J gene: TRBJ1-6
V gene: TRBV6-1
CDR3 length: 12
CDR3 protein: ASTGEAYNSPLH

clone size: once
J gene: TRBJ1-4
V gene: TRBV30
CDR3 length: 11
CDR3 protein: AWTAGLGEKLF

clone size: NA
J gene: TRBJ2-2
V gene: TRBV2
CDR3 length: 15
CDR3 protein: ASSGRDSPSLTGELF

clone size: NA
J gene: TRBJ2-3
V gene: TRBV6-5
CDR3 length: 14
CDR3 protein: ASSYLAGRGEDTQY

clone size: NA
J gene: TRBJ2-7
V gene: TRBV11-3
CDR3 length: 13
CDR3 protein: ASKTFRGQPYEQY

clone size: NA
J gene: TRBJ2-3
V gene: TRBV13
CDR3 length: 13
CDR3 protein: ASSLRAGGTDTQY

clone size: NA
J gene: TRBJ2-5
V gene: TRBV4-1
CDR3 length: 14
CDR3 protein: ASSHYDTGGRETQY

clone size: NA
J gene: TRBJ2-3
V gene: TRBV2
CDR3 length: 14
CDR3 protein: ASSDSQRGAEDTQY

clone size: NA
J gene: TRBJ2-1
V gene: TRBV5-1
CDR3 length: 15
CDR3 protein: ASSLEAAGGVYNEQF

clone size: NA
J gene: TRBJ2-1
V gene: TRBV4-2
CDR3 length: 15
CDR3 protein: ASSADRWTAFNNEQF

clone size: NA
J gene: TRBJ1-3
V gene: TRBV9
CDR3 length: 11
CDR3 protein: AYREGRGNTIY

clone size: NA
J gene: TRBJ2-5
V gene: TRBV7-2
CDR3 length: 14
CDR3 protein: ASSLGGTRSRETQY

clone size: NA
J gene: TRBJ1-2
V gene: TRBV5-4
CDR3 length: 12
CDR3 protein: ASRNGASNYGYT

clone size: NA
J gene: TRBJ1-3
V gene: TRBV6-5
CDR3 length: 12
CDR3 protein: ASGGGFEGNTIY

clone size: NA
J gene: TRBJ2-1
V gene: TRBV7-2
CDR3 length: 13
CDR3 protein: ASSLVWTGYNEQF

clone size: NA
J gene: TRBJ1-6
V gene: TRBV28
CDR3 length: 16
CDR3 protein: ASSSSGTGQFEASPLH

clone size: many
J gene: TRBJ1-6
V gene: TRBV15
CDR3 length: 17
CDR3 protein: ATSRDWDKGQGNFSPLH

clone size: NA
J gene: TRBJ2-4
V gene: TRBV19
CDR3 length: 16
CDR3 protein: ASQAGKMIEAAKNIQY

clone size: few
J gene: TRBJ1-6
V gene: TRBV5-4
CDR3 length: 12
CDR3 protein: ASSLEGSRSPLH

clone size: NA
J gene: TRBJ2-5
V gene: TRBV5-1
CDR3 length: 14
CDR3 protein: ASSLLPGRLGETQY

clone size: NA
J gene: TRBJ1-2
V gene: TRBV28
CDR3 length: 13
CDR3 protein: ASSLLMTESYGYT

clone size: once
J gene: TRBJ2-1
V gene: TRBV19
CDR3 length: 12
CDR3 protein: ASSLASLGNEQF

clone size: once
J gene: TRBJ1-5
V gene: TRBV19
CDR3 length: 13
CDR3 protein: ASSIASRETWPQH

clone size: NA
J gene: TRBJ2-7
V gene: TRBV28
CDR3 length: 10
CDR3 protein: ASRRTGDEQY

clone size: NA
J gene: TRBJ2-1
V gene: TRBV5-6
CDR3 length: 15
CDR3 protein: ASSLPQGARVANEQF

clone size: NA
J gene: TRBJ2-6
V gene: TRBV2
CDR3 length: 13
CDR3 protein: ASHLIRSGANVLT

clone size: NA
J gene: TRBJ2-2
V gene: TRBV6-5
CDR3 length: 14
CDR3 protein: ASSSVQGGGTGELF

clone size: NA
J gene: TRBJ2-3
V gene: TRBV19
CDR3 length: 13
CDR3 protein: ASSILRQFTDTQY

clone size: NA
J gene: TRBJ1-2
V gene: TRBV10-3
CDR3 length: 12
CDR3 protein: AISDQESWAGYT

clone size: few
J gene: TRBJ2-7
V gene: TRBV18
CDR3 length: 14
CDR3 protein: ASSPNHRGFSYEQY

clone size: NA
J gene: TRBJ2-7
V gene: TRBV23-1
CDR3 length: 12
CDR3 protein: ATFPVLWGYEQY

clone size: NA
J gene: TRBJ2-7
V gene: TRBV18
CDR3 length: 7
CDR3 protein: AILGEQY

clone size: once
J gene: TRBJ1-5
V gene: TRBV7-9
CDR3 length: 13
CDR3 protein: ASSPGFGGGQPQH

clone size: NA
J gene: TRBJ1-4
V gene: TRBV7-8
CDR3 length: 13
CDR3 protein: ASSLVGQGREKLF

clone size: NA
J gene: TRBJ1-2
V gene: TRBV28
CDR3 length: 12
CDR3 protein: ASSFMPGAQGYT

clone size: NA
J gene: TRBJ2-4
V gene: TRBV7-9
CDR3 length: 12
CDR3 protein: ASSRAGAKNIQY

clone size: NA
J gene: TRBJ1-5
V gene: TRBV6-7
CDR3 length: 14
CDR3 protein: ASSFRKMYSNQPQH

clone size: NA
J gene: TRBJ2-3
V gene: TRBV19
CDR3 length: 13
CDR3 protein: ASRPQWAYTDTQY

clone size: NA
J gene: TRBJ2-1
V gene: TRBV5-4
CDR3 length: 13
CDR3 protein: ASSGAGGWGDEQF

clone size: NA
J gene: TRBJ2-7
V gene: TRBV7-9
CDR3 length: 16
CDR3 protein: ASSFTLGGGELSYEQY

clone size: NA
J gene: TRBJ2-7
V gene: TRBV28
CDR3 length: 14
CDR3 protein: ASSGVVGAGKNGQY

clone size: few
J gene: TRBJ2-7
V gene: TRBV18
CDR3 length: 12
CDR3 protein: ASSRAAGTYEQY

clone size: NA
J gene: TRBJ2-5
V gene: TRBV29-1
CDR3 length: 10
CDR3 protein: SARRGEETQY

clone size: NA
J gene: TRBJ2-1
V gene: TRBV5-1
CDR3 length: 12
CDR3 protein: ASSLITAYNEQF

clone size: NA
J gene: TRBJ2-7
V gene: TRBV10-2
CDR3 length: 11
CDR3 protein: ASSEQGAGEQY

clone size: NA
J gene: TRBJ2-3
V gene: TRBV6-1
CDR3 length: 18
CDR3 protein: ASSELKGPRVGDVTDTQY

clone size: NA
J gene: TRBJ1-1
V gene: TRBV6-6
CDR3 length: 11
CDR3 protein: ASKPTENTEAF

clone size: NA
J gene: TRBJ2-7
V gene: TRBV28
CDR3 length: 13
CDR3 protein: ASSFQRTGWYPQY

clone size: NA
J gene: TRBJ1-6
V gene: TRBV6-1
CDR3 length: 15
CDR3 protein: ASSEVAFRGRNSPLH

clone size: NA
J gene: TRBJ2-2
V gene: TRBV29-1
CDR3 length: 11
CDR3 protein: SVEVTSAGELF

clone size: NA
J gene: TRBJ1-2
V gene: TRBV28
CDR3 length: 13
CDR3 protein: ASSLAGGLVYGYT